This T cell receptor beta chain was sequenced during a study of control samples from healthy donors and cancer patients. Trimming at V came to 3 bases and at J to 5 bases, leaving 10 bases not matched to a gene. Germline CDR1 is MNHEY and CDR2 is SVGEGT. The CDR3 sequence is 15 residues long. Profiled with immunoSEQ multiplex PCR; TCRdb holds only in-frame clones, not every one. The sample includes approximately 94,000 clones, approximately 84% seen only once; the top ten take over 30%. The sequence was obtained from a man between 65 and 85 years old with lung cancer. The V and J genes are TRBV6-2 or TRBV6-3 and TRBJ2-7, with 7 bases matching TRBD1. Material for sequencing was PBMCs. CDR3 sequence (DNA): TGTGCCAGCAGTTATCTGACAGGGAGACCCAACGAGCAGTACTTC. Translation: CASSYLTGRPNEQYF.